Below, 9 T cell receptor beta chains from the same sample are listed, as sequenced in a study of blood T cell repertoires in COVID-19. Using immunoSEQ multiplex PCR, the repertoire was profiled, and TCRdb retains in-frame clones only, with some absent. The sample contains roughly 130,000 clones, about 80% of which appear only once. Sequenced: PBMCs or T cells enriched from blood (not recorded which). These receptors were obtained from a man aged 50 to 59 who had recovered from COVID-19.

The V gene is TRBV10-3, the J gene TRBJ1-2; the match to TRBD1 covers 9 bases. V was clipped by 3 bases and J by 6 bases; unmatched bases: 5. CDR3 length equals 14 residues. Germline V lookup: CDR1 ENHRY, CDR2 SYGVKD. CDR3: CAISDWDRVDGYTF. CDR3 coding DNA: TGTGCCATCAGTGATTGGGACAGGGTCGATGGCTACACCTTC.

The chain carries TRBV19 and TRBJ2-1, with a possible D match to TRBD1 (5 bases). Trimming shortened V by 4 bases and J by 0 bases, and 10 bases separated the two germline ends. CDR3 size: 15 residues. Germline values: CDR1 LNHDA, CDR2 SQIVND (reference sequence). The CDR3 DNA reads TGTGCCAGTAGTAAGACAGCTAGCTCCTACAATGAGCAGTTCTTC. This sequence encodes CASSKTASSYNEQFF.

The rearrangement uses TRBV7-8 and TRBJ1-1; 8 bases fit TRBD1. Germline V gives CDR1 SGHVS, CDR2 FQNEAQ. The CDR3 loop spans 15 amino acids. Germline trimming cut 5 bases from V and 6 bases from J; bases unmatched to any gene: 11. The CDR3 nucleotides read TGTGCCAGCAGCATAGAACCAGGGGGCGTGGCTGAAGCTTTCTTT. Translated, it gives CASSIEPGGVAEAFF.

This clone appeared once. J is TRBJ1-2 and V is TRBV18, with TRBD1 matching over 11 bases. After removal of 0 bases from V and 7 bases from J, the junction contained 7 bases not matched to a gene. Germline CDR1 KGHSH, CDR2 LQKENI. The CDR3 loop spans 16 amino acids. The CDR3 bases are TGTGCCAGCTCACCACCGGGACAGGGGGACCTCATTGGCTACACCTTC. Translating gives CASSPPGQGDLIGYTF.

The rearrangement joins TRBV5-8 to TRBJ1-5, with TRBD1 as a possible D gene (6 bases). CDR1 and CDR2 from the germline V gene are SGHTS and YDEGEE. This CDR3 region has 15 residues. V gave up 1 base and J gave up 3 bases, with 11 bases separating them. CDR3 DNA sequence: TGTGCCAGCAGCTTGCACAGGGCGCCCAATCAGCCCCAGCATTTT. It yields the protein CASSLHRAPNQPQHF.

Worth noting for this clone: The germline gene is not matched at one end of the junction; a read error may be the cause. This sequence joins TRBV29-1 and TRBJ2-5; 7 bases map to TRBD1. The CDR3 consists of 14 residues. The germline V gene has CDR1 SQVTM and CDR2 ANQGSEA. Here the CDR3 DNA reads TGCAGCGTCGAAGCACAGGGGTCGGGAGAGACCCAGTACTTC. Protein sequence: CSVEAQGSGETQYF.

There are many counts of this clone. This chain connects TRBV18 to TRBJ1-2; the match to TRBD1 covers 7 bases. The CDR3 extends over 12 amino acids. Germline assignment: CDR1 KGHSH and CDR2 LQKENI. V dropped 3 bases and J dropped 8; count of bases not matched to a gene: 3. The CDR3 protein is CASSPGQEGYTF. CDR3 coding DNA: TGTGCCAGCTCACCCGGACAGGAGGGCTACACCTTC.

V gene TRBV6-5 combines with J gene TRBJ2-1; a weak D match, TRBD2 (5 bases). Looked up from germline, CDR1 is MNHEY and CDR2 is SVGAGI. There are 13 residues in the CDR3. V gave up 0 bases and J gave up 7 bases, with 7 bases separating them. The CDR3 nucleotides read TGTGCCAGCAGTTACTCGACGGGAAATGAGCAGTTCTTC. Translation gives CASSYSTGNEQFF.

For the CDR3, the DNA is TGTGCCAGCAGCTTCGGCGGGGGCGGCACCGGGGAGCTGTTTTTT. It specifies CASSFGGGGTGELFF. The chain has TRBV7-9 and TRBJ2-2, with a tentative D call TRBD2 (7 bases). The CDR3 has 15 residues. Trimming left V 3 bases short and J 4 bases short, with 12 bases between. Germline CDR1 reads SEHNR; CDR2 reads FQNEAQ (reference sequence). The whole variable domain, remainder taken from reference TRBV7-9 and TRBJ2-2, is DTGVSQNPRHKITKRGQNVTFRCDPISEHNRLYWYRQTLGQGPEFLTYFQNEAQLEKSRLLSDRFSAERPKGSFSTLEIQRTEQGDSAMYLCASSFGGGGTGELFFGEGSRLTVL.